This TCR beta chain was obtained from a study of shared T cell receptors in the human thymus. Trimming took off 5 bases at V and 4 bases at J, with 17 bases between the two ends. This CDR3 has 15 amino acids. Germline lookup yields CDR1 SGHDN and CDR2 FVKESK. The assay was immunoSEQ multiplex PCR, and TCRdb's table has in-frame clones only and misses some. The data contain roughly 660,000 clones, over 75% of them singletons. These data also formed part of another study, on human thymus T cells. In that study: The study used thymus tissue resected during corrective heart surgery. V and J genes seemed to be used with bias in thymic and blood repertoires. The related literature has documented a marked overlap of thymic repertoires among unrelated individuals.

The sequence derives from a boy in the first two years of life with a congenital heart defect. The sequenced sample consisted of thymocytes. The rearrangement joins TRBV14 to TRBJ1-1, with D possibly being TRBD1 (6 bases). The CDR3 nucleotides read TGTGCCAGCAGCTCCCCGGGACACAGAGGCACTGAAGCTTTCTTT. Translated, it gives CASSSPGHRGTEAFF.